This is a list of T cell receptor beta chains from one sample in a study of cytomegalovirus exposure and HLA in healthy donors. TCRdb's table, derived via immunoSEQ multiplex PCR, lists solely in-frame clones and lacks some. Among some 140,000 clones listed, 70% to 75% were seen once. The sample taken for sequencing was PBMCs. The source is a woman in her thirties or forties in good health and CMV-seronegative. CDR3s include the opening cysteine and the closing phenylalanine or tryptophan. A D gene is named only where the DNA matches it firmly. The size field is filled for only some rows; it gives once, few, many or a size class.

DNA	CDR3	D	J	size	V
TGTGCCAGCAGAGTCAGGGGGCTGGGCAATCAGCCCCAGCATTTT	CASRVRGLGNQPQHF	TRBD1	TRBJ1-5	once	TRBV27
TGTGCCAGCAGTTCTAGCGGGGGGCCCTGGGATACGCAGTATTTT	CASSSSGGPWDTQYF	TRBD2	TRBJ2-3	once	TRBV27
TGCGCCAGCAGCTTGTCTGCGGGCTCTGGGGCCAACGTCCTGACTTTC	CASSLSAGSGANVLTF	.	TRBJ2-6	.	TRBV5-1
TGTGCCAGCAGCTCCCCCACGGGGGGCACAGATACGCAGTATTTT	CASSSPTGGTDTQYF	.	TRBJ2-3	.	TRBV5-6
TGTGCCAGCAGCTTACTAGGAGCGGGGGTGACAGATACGCAGTATTTT	CASSLLGAGVTDTQYF	TRBD2	TRBJ2-3	.	TRBV7-8
TGTGCCAGACCGGGACTAGCGTCCTACGAGCAGTACTTC	CARPGLASYEQYF	TRBD2	TRBJ2-7	.	TRBV19
TGCGCCAGCAGCTACGGACAGGGTGTAACTGAAGCTTTCTTT	CASSYGQGVTEAFF	TRBD1	TRBJ1-1	.	TRBV5-1
TGTGCCAGTTCGGAGCGGGGGGACTCCTACGAGCAGTACTTC	CASSERGDSYEQYF	TRBD2	TRBJ2-7	.	TRBV19
TGTGCTTTCCCCTCTCCGTCCGGAAACACCATATATTTT	CAFPSPSGNTIYF	.	TRBJ1-3	.	TRBV7-9
TGTGCCAGCAGCTTCTTCGGCGGATCTAACTATGGCTACACCTTC	CASSFFGGSNYGYTF	.	TRBJ1-2	.	TRBV7-2
TGTGCCAGCAGCTTCCCTTCGGGGCCCCAGCATTTT	CASSFPSGPQHF	.	TRBJ1-5	.	TRBV7-9
TGCGCCAGCAGCACGGGACAGAACAATGAGCAGTTCTTC	CASSTGQNNEQFF	TRBD1	TRBJ2-1	.	TRBV5-1
TGTGCCAGCAGCCAAGATGATAGGAGGGACCATAATTCACCCCTCCACTTT	CASSQDDRRDHNSPLHF	.	TRBJ1-6	.	TRBV4-2
TGTGCCAGTAGTATCCGGGGGTCGGGCAATCAGCCCCAGCATTTT	CASSIRGSGNQPQHF	.	TRBJ1-5	.	TRBV19
TGTGCCAGCAGCTCAGAACCAGGGGCTGGGGCCAACGTCCTGACTTTC	CASSSEPGAGANVLTF	.	TRBJ2-6	.	TRBV7-3
TGTGCCAGCAGACGCCCCTGGGGGGGCAGTCAGCCCCAGCATTTT	CASRRPWGGSQPQHF	.	TRBJ1-5	few	TRBV28
TGCGCCAGCAGCTGGGGTCGGGGCACCGGGGAGCTGTTTTTT	CASSWGRGTGELFF	.	TRBJ2-2	.	TRBV5-1
TGTGCCAGCAGTTTAAATAGGGGGCACGAAAAACTGTTTTTT	CASSLNRGHEKLFF	TRBD1	TRBJ1-4	.	TRBV28
TGTGCCAGCAGCTTAGATGTGGGACTAGCGGGGTCGAACACCGGGGAGCTGTTTTTT	CASSLDVGLAGSNTGELFF	TRBD2	TRBJ2-2	.	TRBV11-2
TGTGCCAGTAGGGCCCGGGGGGAGGGCAATCAGCCCCAGCATTTT	CASRARGEGNQPQHF	.	TRBJ1-5	.	TRBV19
TGTGCCAGCAGTTACAGTGGGAGAGAGCCCCAGCATTTT	CASSYSGREPQHF	.	TRBJ1-5	.	TRBV6-5
TGCGCCAGCAGCCAAGGACAGGGTAATCAGCCCCAGCATTTT	CASSQGQGNQPQHF	TRBD1	TRBJ1-5	.	TRBV4-1